Below are 25 T cell receptor beta chains sequenced from a single sample in a study of post-analysis software for immune sequencing data. Study-level results: Patients showed TRBV5-6, TRBV5-1 and TRBV20-1 among a handful of TRBV segments more frequent than in controls.

Antigens of these TCRs are unknown. Unique molecular identifiers tagged the TCR beta cDNA libraries. TCRdb independently ran MiXCR on the PCR reads; one entry per CDR3 protein. The sample contains 170,000 or so distinct CDR3 sequences, approximately 28% of which appear only once. The sample consisted of blood. The receptors come from a girl under 18 with multiple sclerosis.

This clonotype has only a few counts. CDR3: CASRTGNQPQHF. DNA for the CDR3: TGTGCCAGTAGGACCGGGAATCAGCCCCAGCATTTT. The chain has TRBV19 and TRBJ1-5; D ambiguous. The CDR3 contains 12 residues. V lost 6 bases, J lost 4 bases, and 7 bases lay in between. The V gene's germline CDR1 is LNHDA and CDR2 SQIVND (reference sequence).

This clonotype turned up a few times. The rearrangement links TRBV7-9 to TRBJ2-1, with TRBD2 matching 9 bases. This CDR3 spans 14 amino acids. Germline CDR1 is SEHNR and CDR2 is FQNEAQ (reference sequence). Trimming took 8 bases from V and 13 from J; bases not matched to a gene: 15. Here the CDR3 reads CASGRIGLATFQFF. The CDR3 DNA reads as TGTGCCAGCGGGAGGATCGGACTAGCGACGTTTCAGTTCTTC. The full variable domain, its missing parts supplied by reference TRBV7-9 and TRBJ2-1, is DTGVSQNPRHKITKRGQNVTFRCDPISEHNRLYWYRQTLGQGPEFLTYFQNEAQLEKSRLLSDRFSAERPKGSFSTLEIQRTEQGDSAMYLCASGRIGLATFQFFGPGTRLTVL.

The chain has TRBV30 and TRBJ2-5; D not resolved. The CDR3 runs 11 residues. Germline values: CDR1 GTSNPN, CDR2 SVGIG (reference sequence). With 3 bases removed from V and 5 bases from J, the gap between germline ends came to 7 bases. The CDR3 sequence is CAWSNWETQYF. The CDR3 DNA sequence: TGTGCCTGGAGCAATTGGGAGACCCAGTACTTC.

A few counts support this clonotype. The CDR3 sequence is CASSRQGDRQPQHF. CDR3 DNA: TGCGCCAGCAGCCGCCAGGGGGACAGACAGCCCCAGCATTTT. The chain uses TRBV4-1 and TRBJ1-5, with 7 bases lining up with TRBD1. The CDR3 extends over 14 amino acids. Trimming at V came to 4 bases and at J to 7 bases, leaving 7 bases not matched to a gene. From germline, CDR1 is MGHRA and CDR2 YSYEKL.

This clonotype was recorded at least ten times. This chain connects TRBV7-2 to TRBJ2-1; D uncertain. CDR1 is SGHTA, CDR2 FQGNSA, per germline. Deletions cut 6 bases from V and 1 base from J, with 13 bases between. This CDR3 region has 15 residues. DNA for the CDR3: TGTGCCAGCAGGCCTACCCCCTTATCCTACAATGAGCAGTTCTTC. It translates to CASRPTPLSYNEQFF.

On this clonotype: With a much larger clone just one base away, this may be a read error. The chain employs TRBV12-3 or TRBV12-4 and TRBJ2-1, with 9 bases aligning to TRBD2. V shed 5 bases and J 8 bases; nucleotides not matched to a gene: 13. The CDR3 runs 16 residues. The CDR3 reads CASSVGLARAVDEQFF. The CDR3 DNA is TGTGCCAGCAGTGTCGGACTAGCGAGAGCCGTTGATGAGCAGTTCTTC.

The chain combines TRBV7-8 with TRBJ2-1, with no clear D. This CDR3 comprises 11 residues. The germline gives CDR1 SGHVS, CDR2 FQNEAQ. Trimming left V 3 bases short and J 10 bases short, with 7 bases between. DNA for the CDR3: TGTGCCAGCAGCTTGGGTCGGGAGCAGTTCTTC. Protein sequence: CASSLGREQFF.

V usage is TRBV30 and J usage is TRBJ2-5, with TRBD2 identical over 7 bases. Trimming took 0 bases from V and 8 from J; bases not matched to a gene: 12. The germline CDR1 and CDR2 sequences are GTSNPN and SVGIG (reference sequence). This CDR3 spans 15 amino acids. This CDR3 reads CAWSVSLAAKRTQYF. The CDR3, as DNA: TGTGCCTGGAGTGTATCTCTAGCGGCAAAGAGAACCCAGTACTTC.

This clonotype was recorded a few times. The V call is TRBV15, the J call TRBJ2-1, with a possible D match to TRBD2 (6 bases). Germline values: CDR1 LNHNV, CDR2 YYDKDF (reference sequence). The CDR3 contains 12 residues. Between the trimmed V and J ends, which lost 5 bases and 8 bases, there was a span of 10 bases. DNA of the CDR3: TGTGCCACCAGCGAAGCGGGCTATGAGCAGTTCTTC. Protein product: CATSEAGYEQFF.

This clonotype showed up just a few times. The chain couples TRBV5-1 to TRBJ2-7; perhaps TRBD1 as D (5 bases). CDR3 length: 18 residues. CDR1 SGHRS and CDR2 YFSETQ come from the germline V gene. The V and J ends lost 4 bases and 2 bases respectively, with 25 bases between them. CDR3 in amino acids: CASSHVQGSDRRPYEQYF. In DNA form, the CDR3 reads TGCGCCAGCAGCCATGTCCAGGGTTCTGATCGGAGACCCTACGAGCAGTACTTC.

The sample holds many counts of this clonotype. The chain is built from TRBV7-9 and TRBJ2-5; 9 nucleotides match TRBD2. V lost 5 bases and J lost 2; bases outside the gene matches: 12. This CDR3 spans 17 amino acids. CDR1 is SEHNR and CDR2 is FQNEAQ in the germline V gene (reference sequence). The CDR3 loop reads CASSPSPGTSGQETQYF. The CDR3 DNA is TGTGCCAGCAGCCCCTCCCCAGGAACTAGCGGGCAAGAGACCCAGTACTTC.

CDR3 sequence reads: CASGGGQGAQETQYF. The CDR3 DNA reads TGTGCCAGCGGGGGGGGACAGGGGGCTCAAGAGACCCAGTACTTC. The chain couples TRBV28 to TRBJ2-5; 12 nucleotides agree with TRBD1. J lost 2 bases, V lost 8 bases, and 6 bases had no gene match. Germline V gene data show CDR1 as MDHEN and CDR2 as SYDVKM. The CDR3 contains 15 residues.

The gene calls are TRBV7-2 and TRBJ1-4; 7 bases agree with TRBD1. The J segment lost 5 bases and the V segment lost 5 bases, leaving 5 bases of the junction unmatched. Germline-derived CDR1 and CDR2 are SGHTA and FQGNSA. The CDR3 runs 14 residues. Here the CDR3 reads CTSSHGTANEKLFF. The CDR3 nucleotides read TGTACCAGCAGCCACGGGACAGCCAATGAAAAACTGTTTTTT.

The CDR3 loop reads CASSLRTDLNTEAFF. CDR3 nucleotides: TGTGCCAGCAGCTTAAGGACGGACTTGAACACTGAAGCTTTCTTT. V and J are TRBV7-2 and TRBJ1-1, with D uncertain. The CDR3 runs 15 residues. Trimming took 2 bases from V and 0 from J, leaving 10 bases between them. Germline V lookup: CDR1 SGHTA, CDR2 FQGNSA.

Regarding this clonotype: This could be a read error, since a much larger clone is one nucleotide away. The J gene is TRBJ2-7, the V gene TRBV4-2; a weak D match, TRBD2 (5 bases). The CDR3 extends over 15 amino acids. V was trimmed by 4 bases and J by 3 bases, leaving 16 bases between them. Germline loops: CDR1 LGHNA, CDR2 YNFKEQ. The CDR3 nucleotides read TGTGCCAGCAGCCCGAGGATAGTGGGAGACTACGAGCAGTACTTC. Translated: CASSPRIVGDYEQYF.

The table lists this clonotype with a few counts. The rearrangement joins TRBV5-1 to TRBJ2-3, with TRBD2 identical over 9 bases. The CDR3 extends over 18 amino acids. The V and J ends lost 0 bases and 6 bases, in that order; junction bases with no gene match: 14. Per germline, CDR1 SGHRS and CDR2 YFSETQ. The chain's CDR3 is CASSLDPAGGYLGDTQYF. CDR3 DNA: TGCGCCAGCAGCTTGGATCCAGCGGGAGGATATTTGGGCGATACGCAGTATTTT. The complete variable domain, with remaining parts taken from reference TRBV5-1 and TRBJ2-3, reads KAGVTQTPRYLIKTRGQQVTLSCSPISGHRSVSWYQQTPGQGLQFLFEYFSETQRNKGNFPGRFSGRQFSNSRSEMNVSTLELGDSALYLCASSLDPAGGYLGDTQYFGPGTRLTVL.

Turning to this clonotype: A read error may explain this, as a much larger clone is one base away. V is TRBV5-5 and J is TRBJ2-1; weak D call: TRBD2 (7 bases). The J call is doubtful: the DNA matches TRBJ2-7 better. This CDR3 contains 16 residues. Germline lookup yields CDR1 SGHKS and CDR2 YYEKEE (reference sequence). Here the CDR3 DNA reads TGTGCCGGCAGCCTGCTGGGGGGGCGGCTGTCCTACGAGCAGTACTTC. This codes for CAGSLLGGRLSYEQYF.

This clonotype appeared once. A much larger clone lies a single base off, so this may be a read error. The chain employs TRBV11-2 and TRBJ2-1, with TRBD1 matching 8 bases. With the DNA end fitting TRBJ2-7 better, the J assignment may be wrong. Per germline, CDR1 SGHAT and CDR2 FQNNGV. This CDR3 region has 16 residues. The CDR3, as DNA: TGTGCCAGCAGCTTAGGCCCAGGGGGCTCACCCTACGAGCAGTACTTC. This translates into CASSLGPGGSPYEQYF.

The genes are TRBV12-3 or TRBV12-4 and TRBJ2-3, with 7 bases fitting TRBD1. The CDR3 has 17 amino acids. The J segment lost 2 bases and the V segment lost 6 bases, leaving 14 bases of the junction unmatched. Written as DNA, the CDR3 is TGTGCCAGCAGCCCGACTTCCGGGACAGAGAACACAGATACGCAGTATTTT. This translates into CASSPTSGTENTDTQYF.

This clonotype was seen more than once but under ten times. This chain uses TRBV7-8 with TRBJ2-1; 7 bases align to TRBD2. Germline CDR1 is SGHVS and CDR2 is FQNEAQ. The CDR3 has 20 amino acids. The ends lost 3 bases at V and 0 bases at J; junction bases unmatched: 17. The CDR3 loop is CASSLGFGRSWGGSYNEQFF. In DNA, the CDR3 is TGTGCCAGCAGCTTGGGGTTCGGGAGGTCCTGGGGAGGCTCCTACAATGAGCAGTTCTTC.

The chain links TRBV20-1 to TRBJ1-5; the match to TRBD1 covers 8 bases. The junction had 10 bases not matched to a gene; V was cut back by 2 bases and J by 7 bases. The CDR3 contains 15 residues. The V gene's germline CDR1 is DFQATT and CDR2 SNEGSKA (reference sequence). The CDR3 protein is CSARQQGDGGQPQHF. CDR3 in DNA: TGCAGTGCTAGACAACAGGGGGATGGGGGGCAGCCCCAGCATTTT.

This clonotype was recorded many times. The gene calls are TRBV12-3 or TRBV12-4 and TRBJ2-3; TRBD2 might be the D (5 bases). This CDR3 region has 16 residues. V lost 7 bases and J lost 0, with 17 bases in between. DNA for the CDR3: TGTGCCAGCACCGACCCGGGAACTACTAGCACAGATACGCAGTATTTT. It specifies CASTDPGTTSTDTQYF.

This clonotype is a singleton in its sample. The V and J genes are TRBV29-1 and TRBJ2-1; 13 nucleotides line up with TRBD2. With 7 bases clipped from V and 15 bases from J, the junction kept 9 bases outside the gene matches. Germline lookup yields CDR1 SQVTM and CDR2 ANQGSEA. CDR3 length: 12 amino acids. Here the CDR3 DNA reads TGCAGCGCCCTGGGACTAGCGGGGAATCCGTTCTTC. Residues: CSALGLAGNPFF.

This clonotype was counted once. The gene calls are TRBV29-1 and TRBJ2-1, with 11 bases lining up with TRBD2. The CDR3 consists of 13 residues. In germline, CDR1 is SQVTM, CDR2 ANQGSEA. V dropped 7 bases and J dropped 7; count of bases not matched to a gene: 6. CDR3 bases: TGCAGCGCCAGACTAGCGGGGCGGAATGAGCAGTTCTTC. It yields the protein CSARLAGRNEQFF.

This clonotype has ten or more counts. The chain carries TRBV12-5 and TRBJ2-5; 12 nucleotides line up with TRBD2. The V gene end was trimmed by 3 bases and the J gene end by 4 bases; junction bases not matched to a gene: 15. Germline loops: CDR1 LGHNT, CDR2 FRNRAP. The length of the CDR3 is 19 residues. CDR3 region: CASGFDPSGRAVSRETQYF. CDR3 nucleotide sequence: TGTGCTAGTGGTTTCGACCCTAGCGGGAGGGCCGTATCAAGAGAGACCCAGTACTTC.